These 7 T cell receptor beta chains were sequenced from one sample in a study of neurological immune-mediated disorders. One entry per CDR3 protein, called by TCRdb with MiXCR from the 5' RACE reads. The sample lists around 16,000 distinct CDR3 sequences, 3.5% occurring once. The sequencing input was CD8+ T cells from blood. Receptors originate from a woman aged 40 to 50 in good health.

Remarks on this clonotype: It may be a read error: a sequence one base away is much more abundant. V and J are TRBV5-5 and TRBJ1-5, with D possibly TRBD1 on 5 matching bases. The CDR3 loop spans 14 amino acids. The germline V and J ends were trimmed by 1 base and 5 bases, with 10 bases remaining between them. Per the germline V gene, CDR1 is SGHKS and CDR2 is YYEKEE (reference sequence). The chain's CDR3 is CASSLSGGDQPQHF. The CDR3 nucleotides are TGTGCCAGCAGCTTGTCCGGGGGAGATCAGCCCCAGCATTTT.

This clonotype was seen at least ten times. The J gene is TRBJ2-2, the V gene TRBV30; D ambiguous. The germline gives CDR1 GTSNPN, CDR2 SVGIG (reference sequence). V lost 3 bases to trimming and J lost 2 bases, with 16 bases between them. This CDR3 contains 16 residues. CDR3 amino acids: CAWRLILVPNTGELFF. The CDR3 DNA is TGTGCCTGGAGGCTGATCCTAGTGCCCAACACCGGGGAGCTGTTTTTT.

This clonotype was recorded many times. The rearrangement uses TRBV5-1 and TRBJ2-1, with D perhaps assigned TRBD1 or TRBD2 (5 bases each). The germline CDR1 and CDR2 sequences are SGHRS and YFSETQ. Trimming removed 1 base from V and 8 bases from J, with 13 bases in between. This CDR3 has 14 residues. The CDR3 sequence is CASSLREGRDEQFF. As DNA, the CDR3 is TGCGCCAGCAGCTTGAGAGAGGGGCGGGATGAGCAGTTCTTC.

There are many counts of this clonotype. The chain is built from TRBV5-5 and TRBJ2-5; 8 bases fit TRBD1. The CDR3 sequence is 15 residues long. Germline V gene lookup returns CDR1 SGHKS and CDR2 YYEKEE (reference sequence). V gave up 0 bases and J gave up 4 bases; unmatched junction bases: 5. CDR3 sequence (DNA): TGTGCCAGCAGCTTGGAGTCGGGACAGGTAGAGACCCAGTACTTC. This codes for CASSLESGQVETQYF.

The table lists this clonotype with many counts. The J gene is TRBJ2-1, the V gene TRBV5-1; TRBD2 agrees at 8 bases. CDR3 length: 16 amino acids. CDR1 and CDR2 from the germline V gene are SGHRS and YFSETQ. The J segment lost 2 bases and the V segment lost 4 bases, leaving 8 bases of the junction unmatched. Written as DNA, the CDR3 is TGCGCCAGCAGCGATTTCAGCGGGAGAACCTACAATGAGCAGTTCTTC. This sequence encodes CASSDFSGRTYNEQFF.

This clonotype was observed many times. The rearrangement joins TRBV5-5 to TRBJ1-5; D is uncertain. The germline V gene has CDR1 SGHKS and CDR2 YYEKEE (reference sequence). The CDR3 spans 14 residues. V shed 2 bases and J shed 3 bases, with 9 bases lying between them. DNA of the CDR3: TGTGCCAGCAGCTTATCTAATGTCAATCAGCCCCAGCATTTT. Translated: CASSLSNVNQPQHF. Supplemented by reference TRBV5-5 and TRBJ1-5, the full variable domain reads DAGVTQSPTHLIKTRGQQVTLRCSPISGHKSVSWYQQVLGQGPQFIFQYYEKEERGRGNFPDRFSARQFPNYSSELNVNALLLGDSALYLCASSLSNVNQPQHFGDGTRLSIL.

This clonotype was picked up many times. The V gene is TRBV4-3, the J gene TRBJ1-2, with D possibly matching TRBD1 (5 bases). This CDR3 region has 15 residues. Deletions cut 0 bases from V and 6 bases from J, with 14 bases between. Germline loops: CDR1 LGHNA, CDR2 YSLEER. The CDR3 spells CASSQDVWGKDGYTF. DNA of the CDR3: TGCGCCAGCAGCCAAGATGTGTGGGGGAAAGATGGCTACACCTTC.